This entry lists 21 T cell receptor beta chains sequenced from one sample in a study of control samples from healthy donors and cancer patients. Clones were read by immunoSEQ multiplex PCR, and TCRdb kept only the in-frame ones, dropping some. The sample includes around 140,000 clones, roughly 93% of them seen just once. The sequencing input was blood. The source of these receptors is a man between 18 and 29 years old in good health.

The V and J genes are TRBV3-1 (or the pseudogene TRBV3-2) and TRBJ2-6; possible D gene TRBD2, 7 bases. CDR1 LGHDT and CDR2 YNNKEL come from the germline V gene (reference sequence). This CDR3 is 18 amino acids long. Trimming stripped 3 bases from V and 0 bases from J, with 15 bases between. CDR3 amino acids: CASSQGGGPTSGANVLTF. For the CDR3, the DNA is TGTGCCAGCAGCCAGGGAGGGGGGCCTACCTCTGGGGCCAACGTCCTGACTTTC.

The chain uses TRBV5-1 and TRBJ1-6; TRBD1 might be the D (6 bases). V shed 0 bases and J shed 7 bases, with 8 bases lying between them. This CDR3 has 14 residues. Looked up from germline, CDR1 is SGHRS and CDR2 is YFSETQ. The CDR3 region has the DNA TGCGCCAGCAGCTTGGACAGGGCCAATTCACCCCTCCACTTT. The encoded protein is CASSLDRANSPLHF.

The V call is TRBV4-1, the J call TRBJ2-5, with a possible D match to TRBD2 (6 bases). This CDR3 is built from 15 residues. The V gene lost 0 bases and the J gene lost 4 bases, with 12 bases spanning the gap. The germline CDR1 and CDR2 sequences are MGHRA and YSYEKL. The CDR3 DNA sequence: TGCGCCAGCAGCCAAGAAAGACTAGTTACAGAGACCCAGTACTTC. It specifies CASSQERLVTETQYF.

The sample holds one count of this clone. The chain combines TRBV30 with TRBJ2-7, with D perhaps TRBD1 or TRBD2 (5 bases each). In germline, CDR1 is GTSNPN, CDR2 SVGIG (reference sequence). Trimming removed 5 bases at V and 4 bases at J, with 18 bases between. This CDR3 has 14 residues. The CDR3 DNA is TGTGCCTGGTCGCCCGGGGCGACGAATTACGAGCAGTACTTC. Amino acid sequence: CAWSPGATNYEQYF.

The chain employs TRBV2 and TRBJ2-7; 8 bases fit TRBD1. CDR1 and CDR2 (germline): SNHLY, FYNNEI. The CDR3 contains 13 residues. V gave up 8 bases and J gave up 2 bases; unmatched junction bases: 5. CDR3 protein: CASVGQGPYEQYF. The CDR3 nucleotides read TGTGCCAGCGTTGGACAGGGACCCTACGAGCAGTACTTC.

The chain combines TRBV6-5 with TRBJ2-5; 7 nucleotides align to TRBD1. Trimming removed 7 bases from V and 5 bases from J; junction bases left unmatched: 7. CDR1 and CDR2 from the germline V gene are MNHEY and SVGAGI. There are 13 residues in the CDR3. CDR3 region: CASTMTGLETQYF. The CDR3 bases are TGTGCCAGCACTATGACAGGGCTGGAGACCCAGTACTTC.

Concerning this clone itself: The identical CDR3 is also encoded by other nucleotide sequences in the sample. J is TRBJ2-6 and V is TRBV15; tentatively, D is TRBD2 (6 bases). Germline CDR1 is LNHNV and CDR2 is YYDKDF (reference sequence). The CDR3 contains 15 residues. V lost 4 bases and J lost 4, with 11 bases in between. The CDR3 sequence: CATSIGGRGANVLTF. The CDR3 bases are TGTGCCACCAGCATCGGAGGGCGGGGGGCCAACGTCCTGACTTTC.

V usage is TRBV19 and J usage is TRBJ2-5, with D tentatively TRBD2 (6 bases). The CDR3 length is 14 residues. The germline CDR1 and CDR2 sequences are LNHDA and SQIVND (reference sequence). V shed 6 bases and J shed 5 bases, with 16 bases lying between them. CDR3 sequence reads: CASRGGSWAETQYF. CDR3 DNA: TGTGCCAGTAGGGGGGGTAGCTGGGCCGAGACCCAGTACTTC.

The chain recombines TRBV7-9 with TRBJ1-2; D perhaps matches TRBD1 (5 bases). This CDR3 has 14 residues. The V end was cut by 4 bases, the J end by 8 bases, with 17 bases between. Germline V lookup: CDR1 SEHNR, CDR2 FQNEAQ (reference sequence). This CDR3 reads CASSSETVGKGYTF. The CDR3 DNA reads TGTGCCAGCAGCTCGGAGACAGTCGGGAAAGGCTACACCTTC.

A word on this clone: One junction end disagrees with the germline gene, perhaps due to a read error. The chain joins TRBV7-7 to TRBJ2-5; D possibly corresponds to TRBD1 (6 bases). Germline V lookup: CDR1 SSHAT, CDR2 FNYEAQ (reference sequence). The CDR3 consists of 15 residues. Written as DNA, the CDR3 is TGTGCTAGCAGCTTATGGTCAGGGGTGGAGGAGACCCAGTACTTC. It translates to CASSLWSGVEETQYF.

The chain uses TRBV11-3 and TRBJ2-3; possibly TRBD2 for D (6 bases). CDR3 length: 16 amino acids. Germline V gene lookup returns CDR1 SGHNT and CDR2 YENEEA. The V end lost 1 base, the J end lost 1 base, and 12 bases lay between the germline ends. Here the CDR3 reads CASSLGAGRGTDTQYF. The CDR3, as DNA: TGTGCCAGCAGCTTAGGGGCCGGGAGAGGCACAGATACGCAGTATTTT.

This chain joins TRBV3-1 (or the pseudogene TRBV3-2) and TRBJ2-7, with D perhaps TRBD2 (6 bases). The germline V gene encodes CDR1 LGHDT and CDR2 YNNKEL (reference sequence). CDR3 length: 15 amino acids. V gave up 1 base and J gave up 6 bases, with 16 bases separating them. This CDR3 reads CASSQGAGWRSEQYF. CDR3 bases: TGTGCCAGCAGCCAAGGAGCGGGTTGGAGGTCCGAGCAGTACTTC.

The genes are TRBV3-1 (or the pseudogene TRBV3-2) and TRBJ2-6; no clear D. The CDR3 runs to 14 residues. Germline loops: CDR1 LGHDT, CDR2 YNNKEL (reference sequence). Trimming removed 1 base at V and 6 bases at J, with 7 bases between. The CDR3 spells CASSQVWEANVLTF. The CDR3 DNA is TGTGCCAGCAGCCAAGTGTGGGAGGCCAACGTCCTGACTTTC.

The chain recombines TRBV5-6 with TRBJ2-7, with 9 bases that match TRBD2. The germline CDR1 and CDR2 sequences are SGHDT and YYEEEE. This CDR3 has 17 residues. Unmatched junction bases numbered 11, after V lost 4 bases and J lost 0 bases. Written as DNA, the CDR3 is TGTGCCAGCAGCCTTGGGACTAGCTCCGCCAGCTCCTACGAGCAGTACTTC. Protein: CASSLGTSSASSYEQYF.

The chain uses TRBV6-5 and TRBJ2-7; D is ambiguous. Germline V gives CDR1 MNHEY, CDR2 SVGAGI. The CDR3 sequence is 10 residues long. V lost 10 bases to trimming and J lost 3 bases, with 7 bases between them. Here the CDR3 DNA reads TGTGCCACTTATTACTACGAGCAGTACTTC. Amino acid sequence: CATYYYEQYF.

V and J are TRBV18 and TRBJ1-5; D unclear. V was clipped by 6 bases and J by 4 bases, with 10 bases between them. The CDR3 totals 13 residues. Per germline, CDR1 KGHSH and CDR2 LQKENI. CDR3 sequence (DNA): TGTGCCAGCTCGCCCGTAGAGAATCAGCCCCAGCATTTT. Amino acid sequence: CASSPVENQPQHF.

This clone was found once. The V call is TRBV5-1, the J call TRBJ1-2; maybe TRBD1 (6 bases). The CDR3 loop spans 15 amino acids. The germline V gene encodes CDR1 SGHRS and CDR2 YFSETQ. V lost 4 bases, J lost 5 bases, and 18 bases lay in between. The CDR3 is CASSGGIRGDYGYTF. CDR3 nucleotide sequence: TGCGCCAGCAGCGGCGGGATCAGGGGAGATTATGGCTACACCTTC.

This rearrangement joins TRBV7-2 to TRBJ1-2; D unresolved. Germline V gives CDR1 SGHTA, CDR2 FQGNSA. The CDR3 has 10 residues. V lost 6 bases, J lost 5 bases, and 4 bases lay in between. CDR3: CASSLYGYTF. For the CDR3, the DNA is TGTGCCAGCAGTCTATATGGCTACACCTTC.

The chain is built from TRBV2 and TRBJ1-4, with 10 nucleotides matching TRBD1. Germline assignment: CDR1 SNHLY and CDR2 FYNNEI. V lost 6 bases to trimming and J lost 8 bases; unmatched junction nucleotides: 21. This CDR3 has 19 residues. The CDR3 DNA reads TGTGCCAGCAGGGCCAACGTATTTGCTAGGGACAGGGGAAGAGAAAAACTGTTTTTT. The encoded protein is CASRANVFARDRGREKLFF.

The chain links TRBV6-5 to TRBJ1-4; no firm D call. Per germline, CDR1 MNHEY and CDR2 SVGAGI. This CDR3 is 15 amino acids long. V dropped 0 bases and J dropped 0 bases, with 5 bases sitting between them. The CDR3 DNA sequence: TGTGCCAGCAGTTACTCGTTGGCAACTAATGAAAAACTGTTTTTT. This gives the protein CASSYSLATNEKLFF.

As DNA, the CDR3 is TGTGCCAGCAGCTCCAAATCGGGGACAACAAGGAACTATGGCTACACCTTC. It specifies CASSSKSGTTRNYGYTF. This chain connects TRBV13 to TRBJ1-2; D is possibly TRBD1 (6 bases). Germline CDR1 reads PRHDT; CDR2 reads FYEKMQ (reference sequence). V dropped 4 bases and J dropped 2 bases, with 20 bases sitting between them. The CDR3 is 17 amino acids.